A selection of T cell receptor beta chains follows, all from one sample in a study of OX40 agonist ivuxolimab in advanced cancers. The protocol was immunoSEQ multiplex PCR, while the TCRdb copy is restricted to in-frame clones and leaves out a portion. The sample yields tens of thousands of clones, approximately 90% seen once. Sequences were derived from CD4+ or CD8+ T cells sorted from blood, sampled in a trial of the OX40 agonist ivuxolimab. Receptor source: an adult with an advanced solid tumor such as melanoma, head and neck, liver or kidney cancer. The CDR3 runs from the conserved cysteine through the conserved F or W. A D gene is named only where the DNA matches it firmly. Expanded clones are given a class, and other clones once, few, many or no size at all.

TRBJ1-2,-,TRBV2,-,TGTGCCAGCAGTGAAGTTGTGGGGGGCTATGGCTACACCTTC,CASSEVVGGYGYTF
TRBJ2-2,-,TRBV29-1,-,TGCAGCGTTGAACATGTGACCGGGGAGCTGTTTTTT,CSVEHVTGELFF
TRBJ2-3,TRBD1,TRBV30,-,TGTGCCTGGAGTGTCCGGGACAGTTTCACAGATACGCAGTATTTT,CAWSVRDSFTDTQYF
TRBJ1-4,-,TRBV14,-,TGTGCCAGCAGCCAAGGGGCGAGTGAAAAACTGTTTTTT,CASSQGASEKLFF
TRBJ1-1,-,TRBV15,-,TGTGCCACCAGCGGAGACAGGAACACTGAAGCTTTCTTT,CATSGDRNTEAFF
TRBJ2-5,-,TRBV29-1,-,TGCAGCGTTGAGAAGACGGGGGAGACCCAGTACTTC,CSVEKTGETQYF
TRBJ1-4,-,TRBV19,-,TGTGCCAGTAGTATAGGGGCAGGTTCTAATGAAAAACTGTTTTTT,CASSIGAGSNEKLFF
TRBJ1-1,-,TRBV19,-,TGTGCCAGTAGCATCCAGGGTTCGTACACTGAAGCTTTCTTT,CASSIQGSYTEAFF
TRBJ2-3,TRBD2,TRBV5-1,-,TGCGCCAGCAGCTTGGCGGGAGGGCCCTCAGATACGCAGTATTTT,CASSLAGGPSDTQYF
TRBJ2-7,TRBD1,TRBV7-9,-,TGTGCCAGCAGCTTGACTCGGGGGCCCACACAGGGGGCTTACGAGCAGTACTTC,CASSLTRGPTQGAYEQYF
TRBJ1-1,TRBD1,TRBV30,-,TGTGCCTGGTTAACAGGGGGCCACATGAACACTGAAGCTTTCTTT,CAWLTGGHMNTEAFF
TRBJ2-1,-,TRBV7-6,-,TGTGCCAGCAGCCCCGGCCTCTTGGGGCAGTTCTTC,CASSPGLLGQFF
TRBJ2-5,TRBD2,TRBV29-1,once,TGCAGCGTTGAAGGGCTGACTAGCGGTTCCAGCAATCTCCTTCGGGAGACCCAGTACTTC,CSVEGLTSGSSNLLRETQYF
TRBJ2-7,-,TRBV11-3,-,TGTGCCAGCAGCTTAGACGGTGGTGTGGGGGACGAGCAGTACTTC,CASSLDGGVGDEQYF
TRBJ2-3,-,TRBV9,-,TGTGCCAGCAGCGAACAGACTGGGATCACAGATACGCAGTATTTT,CASSEQTGITDTQYF
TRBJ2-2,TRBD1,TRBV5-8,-,TGTGCCAGCAGCCGTAGAACAGGGGTCGGGGAGCTGTTTTTT,CASSRRTGVGELFF
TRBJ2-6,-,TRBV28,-,TGTGCCAGCAGTTTTACCGGGACACCTGGGGCCAACGTCCTGACTTTC,CASSFTGTPGANVLTF
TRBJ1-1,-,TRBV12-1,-,TGTGCCAGCAGCTTTGAAGCGACAGCGAACACTGAAGCTTTCTTT,CASSFEATANTEAFF
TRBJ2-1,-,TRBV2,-,TGTGCCAGCGGCGGGAATGAGCAGTTCTTC,CASGGNEQFF
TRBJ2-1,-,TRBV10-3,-,TGTGCCATCAGTGAGTCGGAAATTTTTGAGCAGTTCTTC,CAISESEIFEQFF
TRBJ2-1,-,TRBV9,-,TGTGCCAGCAGCGTAGCGGGGTTTGGAAATGAGCAGTTCTTC,CASSVAGFGNEQFF
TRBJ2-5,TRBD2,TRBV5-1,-,TGCGCCAGCAGCTTGAGACTAGCGGGAGGGCGAGAGACCCAGTACTTC,CASSLRLAGGRETQYF
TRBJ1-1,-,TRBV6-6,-,TGTGCCAGCAGTTACTCCGGGGTTGGCACTGAAGCTTTCTTT,CASSYSGVGTEAFF
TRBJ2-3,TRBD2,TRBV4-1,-,TGCGCCAGCAGCCAAGTCGGGAGGGCAGATACGCAGTATTTT,CASSQVGRADTQYF
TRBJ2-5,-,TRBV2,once,TGTGCCAGCAGTATTCTAGGGTCCCAAGAGACCCAGTACTTC,CASSILGSQETQYF
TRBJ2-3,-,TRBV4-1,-,TGCGCCAGCAGCAGGGGAGAGGGCACAGATACGCAGTATTTT,CASSRGEGTDTQYF
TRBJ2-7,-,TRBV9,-,TGTGCCAGCAGCGCAGACCGTGGGGAGCAGTACTTC,CASSADRGEQYF
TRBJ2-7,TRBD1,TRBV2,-,TGTGCCAGCAGCCCGGACAGGGGGCTTCTACACGAGCAGTACTTC,CASSPDRGLLHEQYF
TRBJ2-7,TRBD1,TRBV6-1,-,TGTGCCAGCAGTGAGCCGGGACAGGGTGGCGAGCAGTACTTC,CASSEPGQGGEQYF
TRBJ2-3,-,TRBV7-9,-,TGTGCCAGCCCGGGACCCGTGGGGAGCACAGATACGCAGTATTTT,CASPGPVGSTDTQYF
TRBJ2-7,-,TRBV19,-,TGTGCCAGTAGTCCCGAGGGGTGGCCGCGCGAGCAGTACTTC,CASSPEGWPREQYF
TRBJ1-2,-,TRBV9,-,TGTGCCAGCAGCGTAGGGGCGAACTATGGCTACACCTTC,CASSVGANYGYTF
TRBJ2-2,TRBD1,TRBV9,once,TGTGCCAGCAGCGTGGGACAGACGAACACCGGGGAGCTGTTTTTT,CASSVGQTNTGELFF
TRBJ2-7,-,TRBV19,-,TGTGCCAGTAGTATAGCGGCAGGGGTCTACGAGCAGTACTTC,CASSIAAGVYEQYF
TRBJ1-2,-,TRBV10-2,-,TGCGCCAGCAGTGAGTCGTCTCAGGGTGGCTACACCTTC,CASSESSQGGYTF
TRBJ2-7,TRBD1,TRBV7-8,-,TGTGCCAGCAGCTTAGCTCCGTTTCGCGGACAGGGGATCTCGGTGCAGTACTTC,CASSLAPFRGQGISVQYF
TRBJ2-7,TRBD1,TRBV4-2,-,TGTGCCAGCAGCCGCCTACAGGGGAACGAGCAGTACTTC,CASSRLQGNEQYF
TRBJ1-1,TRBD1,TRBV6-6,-,TGTGCCAGCAGTTACTCGGGACAGTTGAACACTGAAGCTTTCTTT,CASSYSGQLNTEAFF
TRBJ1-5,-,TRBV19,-,TGTGCCAGTGGAGGGGTAGATCAGCCCCAGCATTTT,CASGGVDQPQHF
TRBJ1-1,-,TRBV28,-,TGTGCCAGCAGTTCGCTAACCATTGAGGGCACTGAAGCTTTCTTT,CASSSLTIEGTEAFF
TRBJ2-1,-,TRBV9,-,TGTGCCAGCAGCGTAGGGGGTTACCGAAACAATGAGCAGTTCTTC,CASSVGGYRNNEQFF
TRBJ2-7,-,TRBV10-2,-,TGCGCCAGCAGACGCTCTGAAGGGGGGGGCGAGCAGTACTTC,CASRRSEGGGEQYF
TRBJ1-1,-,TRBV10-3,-,TGTGCCATCAGTGGGACAAACTCTAACACTGAAGCTTTCTTT,CAISGTNSNTEAFF
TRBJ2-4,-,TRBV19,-,TGTGCCAGTAGTATTAGCCTGAACTCCAAAAACATTCAGTACTTC,CASSISLNSKNIQYF
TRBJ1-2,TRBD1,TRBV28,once,TGTGCCAGCGATAGTGGGGGACAGGGGGCTTCTGGCTACACCTTC,CASDSGGQGASGYTF
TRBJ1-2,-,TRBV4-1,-,TGCGCCAGCAGCCTCCAACCCGTGCCGCAAGGGAACTATGGCTACACCTTC,CASSLQPVPQGNYGYTF
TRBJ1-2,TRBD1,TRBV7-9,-,TGTGCCAGCAGCTTAGGTGGACAGGGTACCTATGGCTACACCTTC,CASSLGGQGTYGYTF
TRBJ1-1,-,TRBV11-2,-,TGTGCCAGCAGTCCACACGCAGAGCTAACTAACACTGAAGCTTTCTTT,CASSPHAELTNTEAFF
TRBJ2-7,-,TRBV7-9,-,TGTGCCAGCAGCTTATCATCCGGGTGGTCCTACGAGCAGTACTTC,CASSLSSGWSYEQYF
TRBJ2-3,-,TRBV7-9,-,TGTGCCAGCACGGACAGATCTTCAGATACGCAGTATTTT,CASTDRSSDTQYF
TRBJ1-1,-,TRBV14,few,TGTGCCAGCAGCCCCTGGGACATAATGGGGGCTAACACTGAAGCTTTCTTT,CASSPWDIMGANTEAFF
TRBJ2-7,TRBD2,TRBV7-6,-,TGTGCCAGCATGGCGGGGGGCGAGCAGTACTTC,CASMAGGEQYF
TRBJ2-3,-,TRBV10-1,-,TGCGCCAGCAGTGATGGAAATACGCAGTATTTT,CASSDGNTQYF
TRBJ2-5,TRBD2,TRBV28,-,TGTGCCAGCAGTTCACCGGGGGGTCCAGAGACCCAGTACTTC,CASSSPGGPETQYF
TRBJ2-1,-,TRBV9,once,TGTGCCAGCAGCGTAGAGGGGGGCGGCTCCTACAATGAGCAGTTCTTC,CASSVEGGGSYNEQFF